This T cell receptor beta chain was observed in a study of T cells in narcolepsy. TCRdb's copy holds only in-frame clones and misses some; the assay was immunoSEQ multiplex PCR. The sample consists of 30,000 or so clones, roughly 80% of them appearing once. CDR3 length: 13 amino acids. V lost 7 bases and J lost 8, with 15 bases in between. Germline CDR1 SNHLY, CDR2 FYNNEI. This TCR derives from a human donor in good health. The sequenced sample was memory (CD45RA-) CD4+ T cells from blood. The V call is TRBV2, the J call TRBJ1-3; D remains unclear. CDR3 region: CASNLDPRDTIYF. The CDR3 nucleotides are TGTGCCAGCAATTTAGACCCGAGAGACACCATATATTTT.